This T cell receptor beta chain was captured in a study of vaccination effects on CD4 cells after COVID-19. Regarding this clone: The antigen is not known.

CDR1 MNHEY and CDR2 SVGAGI come from the germline V gene. CDR3 length: 14 amino acids. Trimming removed 1 base from V and 1 base from J, with 7 bases in between. The repertoire was sequenced with immunoSEQ multiplex PCR; TCRdb's copy has only in-frame clones and lacks some. The sample includes tens of thousands of clones, 55% to 80% of them seen just once. Antigen-specific CD4+ T cells expanded by the ViraFEST assay with viral peptide pools were then sequenced. Between days 10 and 11 of culture, CD4+ T cells were separated out. Nobody among the vaccine recipients had prior SARS-CoV-2 infection (nucleocapsid antibodies were negative).

V is TRBV6-5 and J is TRBJ1-2; D is undetermined. This clonotype originated in a human donor who received a COVID-19 vaccine. The material sequenced was CD4+ T cells from PBMCs cultured with SARS-CoV-2 spike peptides, taken before COVID-19 vaccination. In DNA, the CDR3 is TGTGCCAGCAGTTACTACGGCAATAACTATGGCTACACCTTC. This encodes CASSYYGNNYGYTF.